Sequencing of this TCR beta chain was carried out in a study of lung T cells in sarcoidosis with Löfgren's syndrome. TCRdb redid the calling of the reads with MiXCR, one entry per CDR3 protein. Among tens of thousands of distinct CDR3 sequences listed, less than 25% were seen once. The CDR3 length is 14 residues. V lost 0 bases and J lost 4, with 9 bases in between. Germline V CDR1 and CDR2: SGHAT, FQNNGV. This TCR was sampled from a human donor with sarcoidosis (Löfgren's syndrome or another form), or a control subject (not recorded which). The sequenced sample consisted of CD4+ T cells from PBMCs. The gene calls are TRBV11-2 and TRBJ2-5; tentative D call: TRBD1 (6 bases). In DNA, the CDR3 is TGTGCCAGCAGCTTAGAGGCAGGGGTAGAGACCCAGTACTTC. The encoded protein is CASSLEAGVETQYF.